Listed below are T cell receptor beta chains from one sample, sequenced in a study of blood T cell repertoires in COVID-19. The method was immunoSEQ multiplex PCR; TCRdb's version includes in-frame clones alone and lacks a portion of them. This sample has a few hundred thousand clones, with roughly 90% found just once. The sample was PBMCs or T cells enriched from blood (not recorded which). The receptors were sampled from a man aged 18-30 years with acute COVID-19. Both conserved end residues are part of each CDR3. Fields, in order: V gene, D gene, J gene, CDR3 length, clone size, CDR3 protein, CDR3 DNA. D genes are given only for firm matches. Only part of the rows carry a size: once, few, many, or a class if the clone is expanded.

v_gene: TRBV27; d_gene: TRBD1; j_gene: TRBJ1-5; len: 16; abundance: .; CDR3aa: CASSDRGPTYNQPQHF; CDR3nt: TGTGCCAGCAGTGACAGGGGGCCGACGTACAATCAGCCCCAGCATTTT
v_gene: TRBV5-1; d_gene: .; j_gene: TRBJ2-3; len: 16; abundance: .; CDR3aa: CASSPLVGVYTDTQYF; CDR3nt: TGCGCCAGCAGCCCCCTGGTCGGGGTCTACACAGATACGCAGTATTTT
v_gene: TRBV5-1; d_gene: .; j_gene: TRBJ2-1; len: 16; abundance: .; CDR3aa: CASSLLGLAPNNEQFF; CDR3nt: TGCGCCAGCAGCTTGTTAGGGCTAGCGCCTAACAATGAGCAGTTCTTC
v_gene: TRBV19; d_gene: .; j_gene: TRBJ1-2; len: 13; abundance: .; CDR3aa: CASSITTGGGYTF; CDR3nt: TGTGCCAGTAGTATTACAACGGGTGGGGGCTACACCTTC
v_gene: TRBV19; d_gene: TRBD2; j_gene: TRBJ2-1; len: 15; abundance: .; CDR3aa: CASSISGGSYNEQFF; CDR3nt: TGTGCCAGTAGTATATCGGGAGGGTCCTACAATGAGCAGTTCTTC
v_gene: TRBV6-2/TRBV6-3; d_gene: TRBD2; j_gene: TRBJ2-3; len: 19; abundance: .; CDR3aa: CASSYPLGSPAGLTDTQYF; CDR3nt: TGTGCCAGCAGTTACCCGCTTGGATCCCCAGCGGGACTGACAGATACGCAGTATTTT
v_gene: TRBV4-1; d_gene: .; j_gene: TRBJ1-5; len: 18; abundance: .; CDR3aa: CASSQDRVGGRPNQPQHF; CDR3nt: TGCGCCAGCAGCCAAGATCGCGTCGGGGGGAGACCTAATCAGCCCCAGCATTTT
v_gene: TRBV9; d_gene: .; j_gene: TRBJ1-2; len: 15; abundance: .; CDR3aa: CASSVAPGTNYGYTF; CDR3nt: TGTGCCAGCAGCGTAGCTCCAGGAACCAACTATGGCTACACCTTC
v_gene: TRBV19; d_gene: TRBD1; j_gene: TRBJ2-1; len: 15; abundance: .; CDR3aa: CASSIVGGTYNEQFF; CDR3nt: TGTGCCAGTAGTATAGTAGGGGGCACCTACAATGAGCAGTTCTTC
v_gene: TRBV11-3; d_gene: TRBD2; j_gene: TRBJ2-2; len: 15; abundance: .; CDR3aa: CASSPGGGNTGELFF; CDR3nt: TGTGCCAGCAGCCCCGGCGGGGGAAACACCGGGGAGCTGTTTTTT
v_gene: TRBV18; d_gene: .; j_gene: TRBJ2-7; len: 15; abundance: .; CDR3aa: CASSPIAEISYEQYF; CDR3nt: TGTGCCAGCTCACCAATTGCGGAGATTTCCTACGAGCAGTACTTC
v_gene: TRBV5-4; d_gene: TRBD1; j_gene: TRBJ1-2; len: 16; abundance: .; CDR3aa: CASSSIGTGDPYGYTF; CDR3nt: TGTGCCAGCAGTTCCATAGGGACAGGAGACCCCTATGGCTACACCTTC
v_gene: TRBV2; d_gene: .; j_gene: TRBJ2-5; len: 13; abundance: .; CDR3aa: CASSERTAETQYF; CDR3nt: TGTGCCAGCAGTGAACGAACAGCTGAGACCCAGTACTTC
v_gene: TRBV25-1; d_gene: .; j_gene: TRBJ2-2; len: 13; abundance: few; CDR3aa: CASILPNTGELFF; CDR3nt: TGTGCCAGCATACTACCGAACACCGGGGAGCTGTTTTTT
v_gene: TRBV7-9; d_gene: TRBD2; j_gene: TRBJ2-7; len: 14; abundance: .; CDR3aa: CASLPGGGSYEQYF; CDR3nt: TGTGCCAGCCTTCCGGGAGGGGGTTCCTACGAGCAGTACTTC
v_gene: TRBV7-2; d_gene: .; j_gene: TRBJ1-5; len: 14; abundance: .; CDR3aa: CASSDWGSNQPQHF; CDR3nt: TGTGCCAGCAGCGACTGGGGCTCGAATCAGCCCCAGCATTTT
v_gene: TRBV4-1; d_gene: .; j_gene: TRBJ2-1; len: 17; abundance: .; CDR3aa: CASSQTKGDLRSNEQFF; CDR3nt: TGCGCCAGCAGCCAAACAAAAGGGGATTTAAGAAGCAATGAGCAGTTCTTC